One and the same sample provided the 18 T cell receptor beta chains below, sequenced in a study of blood T cell repertoires in COVID-19. The assay was immunoSEQ multiplex PCR, and TCRdb's table has in-frame clones only and misses some. The repertoire includes about 22,000 clones, 65% to 90% of them detected once, and 48% sits in the top ten. The sample taken for sequencing was peripheral blood. The origin of the receptors is a man between 65 and 85 years old with acute or convalescent COVID-19.

This clone came up a few times. The gene calls are TRBV18 and TRBJ1-4, with TRBD1 identical over 8 bases. V shed 3 bases, J shed 0 bases, and the junction held 12 bases outside the gene matches. The CDR3 has 19 residues. CDR1 and CDR2 (germline): KGHSH, LQKENI. The CDR3 protein is CASSPGDRIHVATNEKLFF. CDR3 DNA sequence: TGTGCCAGCTCACCTGGGGACAGGATACATGTTGCAACTAATGAAAAACTGTTTTTT.

V gene TRBV12-3 or TRBV12-4 combines with J gene TRBJ1-1; D is uncertain. The V end lost 4 bases, the J end lost 1 base, and 7 bases lay between the germline ends. The CDR3 extends over 13 amino acids. CDR3 in DNA: TGTGCCAGCAGTTATACAGAGAACACTGAAGCTTTCTTT. This sequence encodes CASSYTENTEAFF.

DNA of the CDR3: TGTGCCACCTCGGACAGTGCTTATACCGGCTACACCTTC. It translates to CATSDSAYTGYTF. The chain joins TRBV6-5 to TRBJ1-2, with D maybe TRBD1 (6 bases). This CDR3 contains 13 residues. Germline-derived CDR1 and CDR2 are MNHEY and SVGAGI. The V and J ends lost 10 bases and 8 bases respectively, with 20 bases between them.

In this sample, this clone turned up once. This chain uses TRBV5-1 with TRBJ1-3, with no clear D. Between the trimmed V and J ends, which lost 2 bases and 2 bases, there was a span of 11 bases. This CDR3 is built from 15 residues. CDR1 SGHRS and CDR2 YFSETQ come from the germline V gene. The CDR3 sequence is CASSLSSTTGNTIYF. CDR3 bases: TGCGCCAGCAGCTTATCTTCGACAACTGGAAACACCATATATTTT. Based on the CDR3 plus reference TRBV5-1 and TRBJ1-3, the full variable domain is KAGVTQTPRYLIKTRGQQVTLSCSPISGHRSVSWYQQTPGQGLQFLFEYFSETQRNKGNFPGRFSGRQFSNSRSEMNVSTLELGDSALYLCASSLSSTTGNTIYFGEGSWLTVV.

The chain combines TRBV7-8 with TRBJ2-7, with 7 bases identical to TRBD1. J lost 2 bases, V lost 6 bases, and 13 bases had no gene match. Germline assignment: CDR1 SGHVS and CDR2 FQNEAQ. This CDR3 region has 16 residues. The CDR3: CASRARAGTETYEQYF. DNA for the CDR3: TGTGCCAGCAGGGCTCGGGCCGGGACAGAAACCTACGAGCAGTACTTC.

The chain links TRBV5-6 to TRBJ2-1, with 12 bases matching TRBD1. Germline V gene lookup returns CDR1 SGHDT and CDR2 YYEEEE. Trimming cost V 4 bases and J 8 bases; bases outside gene matches: 19. The CDR3 has 19 amino acids. CDR3 nucleotide sequence: TGTGCCAGCAGCACGCCGGGACAGGGGGCTGCTAGCAGCAGGCATGAGCAGTTCTTC. Translation gives CASSTPGQGAASSRHEQFF. Based on the CDR3 plus reference TRBV5-6 and TRBJ2-1, the full variable domain is DAGVTQSPTHLIKTRGQQVTLRCSPKSGHDTVSWYQQALGQGPQFIFQYYEEEERQRGNFPDRFSGHQFPNYSSELNVNALLLGDSALYLCASSTPGQGAASSRHEQFFGPGTRLTVL.

The chain is built from TRBV19 and TRBJ1-2; possible D gene TRBD1, 6 bases. The CDR3 loop spans 12 amino acids. V lost 9 bases and J lost 4, with 12 bases in between. Germline V CDR1 and CDR2: LNHDA, SQIVND (reference sequence). CDR3 sequence reads: CASVDRTYGYTF. In nucleotides, the CDR3 is TGTGCCAGCGTAGACAGGACCTATGGCTACACCTTC.

The gene calls are TRBV4-2 and TRBJ2-3; TRBD2 aligns across 8 bases. The germline V gene has CDR1 LGHNA and CDR2 YNFKEQ. V trimming: 2 bases; J trimming: 5 bases; junction bases outside the gene matches: 0. The CDR3 covers 13 residues. CDR3 coding DNA: TGTGCCAGCAGCCAAACTAGCGGAGATACGCAGTATTTT. Translation gives CASSQTSGDTQYF.

Points on this clone: At the DNA level, this CDR3 is encoded by other sequences in the same sample as well. This sequence joins TRBV5-6 and TRBJ1-2; D is possibly TRBD1 (6 bases). Germline V gene lookup returns CDR1 SGHDT and CDR2 YYEEEE. V was shortened by 8 bases and J by 8 bases, with 13 bases between the two germline ends. CDR3 length: 11 amino acids. The CDR3 sequence is CASGRDIGYTF. The CDR3 DNA sequence: TGTGCCAGTGGTCGGGACATCGGCTACACCTTC.

As DNA, the CDR3 is TGTGCCAGCAGCTTAGAAGGGGGTCAGCCCCAGCATTTT. This encodes CASSLEGGQPQHF. The chain combines TRBV7-9 with TRBJ1-5; possible D gene TRBD1, 6 bases. This CDR3 region has 13 residues. The V gene lost 1 base and the J gene lost 6 bases, with 7 bases spanning the gap. Per germline, CDR1 SEHNR and CDR2 FQNEAQ (reference sequence). Full variable domain (missing parts from reference TRBV7-9 and TRBJ1-5): DTGVSQNPRHKITKRGQNVTFRCDPISEHNRLYWYRQTLGQGPEFLTYFQNEAQLEKSRLLSDRFSAERPKGSFSTLEIQRTEQGDSAMYLCASSLEGGQPQHFGDGTRLSIL.

The rearrangement links TRBV18 to TRBJ1-1; 8 nucleotides match TRBD1. There are 14 residues in the CDR3. Germline loops: CDR1 KGHSH, CDR2 LQKENI. V lost 5 bases to trimming and J lost 2 bases; unmatched junction nucleotides: 4. The DNA for the CDR3 is TGTGCCAGCTCAGGACAGGGAAGAAACACTGAAGCTTTCTTT. Translating it yields CASSGQGRNTEAFF.

This sequence joins TRBV27 and TRBJ1-1; 7 bases line up with TRBD1. The CDR3 length is 18 residues. With V trimmed by 6 bases and J by 1 base, 17 bases remained unmatched. From germline, CDR1 is MNHEY and CDR2 SMNVEV (reference sequence). The DNA for the CDR3 is TGTGCCAGCAGCCATTATTTCTTACCGGGACAGCCGAACACTGAAGCTTTCTTT. Translation: CASSHYFLPGQPNTEAFF.

The V gene is TRBV19, the J gene TRBJ1-4; D gene uncertain. CDR3 length equals 13 residues. CDR1 and CDR2 from the germline V gene are LNHDA and SQIVND (reference sequence). The V end lost 10 bases, the J end lost 4 bases, and 13 bases lay between the germline ends. The CDR3 bases are TGTGCCACAGAACGCGGGCGTAATGAAAAACTGTTTTTT. This gives the protein CATERGRNEKLFF.

The genes are TRBV25-1 and TRBJ1-4; no definite D call. CDR1 is MGHDK, CDR2 SYGVNS, per germline. The length of the CDR3 is 13 residues. V lost 5 bases and J lost 8, with 12 bases in between. CDR3 nucleotide sequence: TGTGCCAGCAGTCGGTATGGTTCGGAAAAACTGTTTTTT. It encodes CASSRYGSEKLFF.

CDR3 loop: CASSPDSGGNQPQHF. The CDR3 region has the DNA TGTGCCAGCAGCCCGGACAGCGGGGGCAATCAGCCCCAGCATTTT. The chain carries TRBV7-6 and TRBJ1-5; weak D call: TRBD1 (6 bases). V lost 5 bases to trimming and J lost 2 bases, with 13 bases between them. The CDR3 is made up of 15 amino acids. Germline V lookup: CDR1 SGHVS, CDR2 FNYEAQ.

The J gene is TRBJ2-1, the V gene TRBV5-1; 8 positions agree with TRBD2. Germline V gives CDR1 SGHRS, CDR2 YFSETQ. V was pared by 0 bases and J by 9 bases, with 11 bases of the junction left unmatched. This CDR3 is 16 amino acids long. The CDR3 spells CASSLVREVLIGEQFF. The CDR3 nucleotides read TGCGCCAGCAGCTTGGTGCGGGAGGTCTTAATTGGTGAGCAGTTCTTC.

The V and J genes are TRBV5-6 and TRBJ1-1; D not resolved. The ends were cut back, 3 bases at V and 1 base at J, with 10 bases in the middle. CDR3 length equals 14 residues. In germline, CDR1 is SGHDT, CDR2 YYEEEE. CDR3 loop: CASSWITGNTEAFF. Written as DNA, the CDR3 is TGTGCCAGCAGCTGGATCACGGGGAACACTGAAGCTTTCTTT.

The chain couples TRBV19 to TRBJ2-2; TRBD1 matches at 9 bases. V was clipped by 7 bases and J by 1 base; unmatched bases: 13. This CDR3 is built from 18 residues. Germline CDR1 is LNHDA and CDR2 is SQIVND (reference sequence). Here the CDR3 DNA reads TGTGCCAGTAACCCTCCCACCGGGACAGGGAAGAACACCGGGGAGCTGTTTTTT. Translation: CASNPPTGTGKNTGELFF.